This T cell receptor (beta chain) was sequenced in a study of control samples from healthy donors and cancer patients. Method: immunoSEQ multiplex PCR; TCRdb's copy keeps in-frame clones and lacks some. The repertoire consists of over 90,000 clones, with roughly 89% occurring once and the leading ten covering approximately 19%. The sequencing sample was made of PBMCs. The sequence derives from a man in his fifties or sixties with lung cancer.

The CDR3 is CAWSLAGGFTDTQYF. As DNA, the CDR3 is TGTGCCTGGAGTCTAGCGGGGGGGTTCACAGATACGCAGTATTTT. The chain uses TRBV30 and TRBJ2-3; 12 bases match TRBD2. The germline V gene has CDR1 GTSNPN and CDR2 SVGIG (reference sequence). After removal of 2 bases from V and 2 bases from J, the junction contained 2 bases not matched to a gene. The CDR3 has 15 amino acids.